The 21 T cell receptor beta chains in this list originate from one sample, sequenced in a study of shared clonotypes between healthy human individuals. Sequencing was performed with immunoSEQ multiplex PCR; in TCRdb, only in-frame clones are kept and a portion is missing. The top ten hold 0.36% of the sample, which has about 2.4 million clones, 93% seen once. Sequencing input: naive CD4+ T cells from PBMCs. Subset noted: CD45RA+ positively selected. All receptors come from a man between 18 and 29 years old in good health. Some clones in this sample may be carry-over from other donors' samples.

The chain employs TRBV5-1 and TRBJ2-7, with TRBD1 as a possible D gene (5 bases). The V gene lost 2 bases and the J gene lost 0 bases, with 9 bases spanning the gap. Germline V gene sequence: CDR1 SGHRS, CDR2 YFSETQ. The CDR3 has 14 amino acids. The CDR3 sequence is CASSFPGASYEQYF. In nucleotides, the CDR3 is TGCGCCAGCAGCTTCCCTGGGGCCTCCTACGAGCAGTACTTC.

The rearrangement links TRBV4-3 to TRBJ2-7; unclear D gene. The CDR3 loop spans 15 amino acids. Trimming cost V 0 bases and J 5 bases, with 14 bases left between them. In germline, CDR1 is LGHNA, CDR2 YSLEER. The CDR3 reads CASSQDLSFGHEQYF. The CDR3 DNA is TGCGCCAGCAGCCAAGATCTCTCGTTTGGCCACGAGCAGTACTTC.

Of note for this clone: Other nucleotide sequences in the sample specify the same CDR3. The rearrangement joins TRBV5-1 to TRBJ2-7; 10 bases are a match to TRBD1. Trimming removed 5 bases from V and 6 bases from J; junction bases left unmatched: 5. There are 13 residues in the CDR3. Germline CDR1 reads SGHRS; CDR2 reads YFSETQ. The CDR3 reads CASSSDRGGEQYF. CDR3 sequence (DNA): TGCGCCAGCAGTTCGGACAGGGGGGGCGAGCAGTACTTC.

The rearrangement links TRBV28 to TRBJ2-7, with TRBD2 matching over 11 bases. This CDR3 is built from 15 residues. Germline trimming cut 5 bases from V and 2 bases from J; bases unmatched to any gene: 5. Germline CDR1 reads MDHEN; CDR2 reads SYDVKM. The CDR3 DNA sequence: TGTGCCAGCAGTCCAGGGACTAGCGGCGCCTACGAGCAGTACTTC. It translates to CASSPGTSGAYEQYF.

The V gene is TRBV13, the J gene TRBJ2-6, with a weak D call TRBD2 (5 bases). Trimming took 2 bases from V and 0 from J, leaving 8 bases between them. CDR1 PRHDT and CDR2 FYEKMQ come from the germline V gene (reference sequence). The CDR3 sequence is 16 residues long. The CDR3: CASSLKRDSGANVLTF. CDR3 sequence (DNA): TGTGCCAGCAGCTTAAAGAGGGACTCTGGGGCCAACGTCCTGACTTTC.

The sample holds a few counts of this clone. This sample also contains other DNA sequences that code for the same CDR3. The CDR3 loop reads CASSLAGVETQYF. The CDR3 region has the DNA TGTGCCAGCAGCTTAGCGGGAGTGGAGACCCAGTACTTC. V is TRBV7-9 and J is TRBJ2-5; D might be TRBD2 (5 bases). The germline CDR1 and CDR2 sequences are SEHNR and FQNEAQ (reference sequence). Trimming shortened V by 0 bases and J by 5 bases, and 7 bases separated the two germline ends. This CDR3 comprises 13 residues.

CDR3 DNA sequence: TGTGCCAGCTCCCGGGGGGGCTATGAGACCCAGTACTTC. This translates into CASSRGGYETQYF. The J gene is TRBJ2-5, the V gene TRBV6-5; 8 bases are shared with TRBD2. Germline assignment: CDR1 MNHEY and CDR2 SVGAGI. V lost 8 bases, J lost 5 bases, and 7 bases stayed unmatched. The CDR3 covers 13 residues.

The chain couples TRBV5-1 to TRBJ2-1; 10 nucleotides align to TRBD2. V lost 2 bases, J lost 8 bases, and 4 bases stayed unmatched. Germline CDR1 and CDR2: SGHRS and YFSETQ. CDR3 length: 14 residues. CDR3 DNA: TGCGCCAGCAGCTTTCAGCGGGAGGGCTATGAGCAGTTCTTC. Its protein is CASSFQREGYEQFF.

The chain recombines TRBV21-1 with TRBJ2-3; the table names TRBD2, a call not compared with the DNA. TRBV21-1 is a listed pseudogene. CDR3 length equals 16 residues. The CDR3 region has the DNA TGTGCCAGCAACACCATAGCGGGAGGATATGCAGATACGCAGTATTTT. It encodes CASNTIAGGYADTQYF.

This chain's CDR3 is CATSRDNGDSEAFF. The CDR3 DNA reads as TGTGCCACCAGCAGAGATAATGGGGATTCTGAAGCTTTCTTT. This chain joins TRBV15 and TRBJ1-1, with D unresolved. The CDR3 has 14 residues. Trimming removed 0 bases at V and 6 bases at J, with 11 bases between. The germline CDR1 and CDR2 sequences are LNHNV and YYDKDF (reference sequence).

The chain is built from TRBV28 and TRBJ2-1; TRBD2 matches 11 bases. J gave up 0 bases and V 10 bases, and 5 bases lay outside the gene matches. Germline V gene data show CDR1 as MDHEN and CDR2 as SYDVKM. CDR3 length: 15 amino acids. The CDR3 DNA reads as TGTGCCACCATAGCGGGAGGGAACTCCTACAATGAGCAGTTCTTC. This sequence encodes CATIAGGNSYNEQFF.

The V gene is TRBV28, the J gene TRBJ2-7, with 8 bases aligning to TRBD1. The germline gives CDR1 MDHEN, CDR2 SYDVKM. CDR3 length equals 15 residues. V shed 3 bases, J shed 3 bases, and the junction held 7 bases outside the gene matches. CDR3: CASSFVGQGVYEQYF. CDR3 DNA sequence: TGTGCCAGCAGTTTTGTAGGACAGGGCGTCTACGAGCAGTACTTC.

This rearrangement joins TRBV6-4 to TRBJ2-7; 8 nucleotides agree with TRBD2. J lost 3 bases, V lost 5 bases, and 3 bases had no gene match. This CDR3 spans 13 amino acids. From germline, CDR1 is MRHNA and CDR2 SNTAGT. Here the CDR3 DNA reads TGTGCCAGCAGTAGCGGGAGAGGCTACGAGCAGTACTTC. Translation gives CASSSGRGYEQYF.

The CDR3, as DNA: TGTGCCAGCAGTGATAGCCCCTACTCTGGAAACACCATATATTTT. Its protein is CASSDSPYSGNTIYF. This chain joins TRBV25-1 and TRBJ1-3; no reliable D call. V lost 3 bases to trimming and J lost 0 bases, with 9 bases between them. The germline V gene has CDR1 MGHDK and CDR2 SYGVNS. This CDR3 has 15 residues.

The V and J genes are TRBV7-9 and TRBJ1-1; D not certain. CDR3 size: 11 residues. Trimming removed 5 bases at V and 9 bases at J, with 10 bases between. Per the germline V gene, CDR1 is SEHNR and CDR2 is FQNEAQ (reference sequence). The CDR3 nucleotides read TGTGCCAGCAGCCCACTAACAAAAGCTTTCTTT. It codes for CASSPLTKAFF.

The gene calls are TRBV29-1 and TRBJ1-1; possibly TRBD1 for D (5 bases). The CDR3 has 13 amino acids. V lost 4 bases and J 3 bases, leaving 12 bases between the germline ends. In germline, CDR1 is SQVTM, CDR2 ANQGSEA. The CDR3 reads CSVVTLGDTEAFF. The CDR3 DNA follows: TGCAGCGTTGTCACCCTAGGGGACACTGAAGCTTTCTTT.

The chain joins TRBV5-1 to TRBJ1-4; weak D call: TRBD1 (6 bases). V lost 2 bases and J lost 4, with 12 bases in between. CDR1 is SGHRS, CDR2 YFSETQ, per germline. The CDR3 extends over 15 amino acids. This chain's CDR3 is CASSLQGLDNEKLFF. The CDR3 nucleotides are TGCGCCAGCAGCTTACAGGGTCTTGATAATGAAAAACTGTTTTTT.

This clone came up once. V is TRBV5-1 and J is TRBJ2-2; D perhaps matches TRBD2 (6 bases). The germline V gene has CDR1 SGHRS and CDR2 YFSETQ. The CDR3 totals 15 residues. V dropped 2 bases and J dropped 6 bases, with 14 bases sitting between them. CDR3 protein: CASSFSGQEAGELFF. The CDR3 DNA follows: TGCGCCAGCAGCTTTAGCGGTCAGGAGGCCGGGGAGCTGTTTTTT.

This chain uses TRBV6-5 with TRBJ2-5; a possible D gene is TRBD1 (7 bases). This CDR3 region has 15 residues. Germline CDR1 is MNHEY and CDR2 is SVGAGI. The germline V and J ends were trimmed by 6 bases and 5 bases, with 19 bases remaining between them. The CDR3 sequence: CASSEQGRSGETQYF. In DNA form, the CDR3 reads TGTGCCAGCAGCGAACAGGGGAGGAGCGGGGAGACCCAGTACTTC.

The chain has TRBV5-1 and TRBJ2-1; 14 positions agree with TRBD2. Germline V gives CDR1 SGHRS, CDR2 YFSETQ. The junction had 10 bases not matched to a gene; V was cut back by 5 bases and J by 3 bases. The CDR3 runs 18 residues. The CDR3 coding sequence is TGCGCCAGCAGAAGACAGCCCGGGACTAGCGGGAGCTACAATGAGCAGTTCTTC. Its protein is CASRRQPGTSGSYNEQFF.

CDR3 in DNA: TGTGCCAGCAGTGAATCCGGGGGCGAGGGTTACGAGCAGTACTTC. It codes for CASSESGGEGYEQYF. This sequence joins TRBV6-1 and TRBJ2-7; D is possibly TRBD1 or TRBD2 (6 bases each). This CDR3 contains 15 residues. Germline V gives CDR1 MNHNS, CDR2 SASEGT. Trimming left V 2 bases short and J 4 bases short, with 15 bases between.